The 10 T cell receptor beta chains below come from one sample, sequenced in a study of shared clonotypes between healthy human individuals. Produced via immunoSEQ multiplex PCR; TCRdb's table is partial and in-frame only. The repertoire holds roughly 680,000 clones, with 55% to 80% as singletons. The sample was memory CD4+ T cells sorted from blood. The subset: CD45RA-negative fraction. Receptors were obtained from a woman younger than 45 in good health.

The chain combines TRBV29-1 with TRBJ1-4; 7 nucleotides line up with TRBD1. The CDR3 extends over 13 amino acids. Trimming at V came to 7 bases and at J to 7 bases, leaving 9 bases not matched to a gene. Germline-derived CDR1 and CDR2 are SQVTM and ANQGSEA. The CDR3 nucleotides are TGCAGCGCCGAGAGACAGGGCGGTGAAAAACTGTTTTTT. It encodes CSAERQGGEKLFF.

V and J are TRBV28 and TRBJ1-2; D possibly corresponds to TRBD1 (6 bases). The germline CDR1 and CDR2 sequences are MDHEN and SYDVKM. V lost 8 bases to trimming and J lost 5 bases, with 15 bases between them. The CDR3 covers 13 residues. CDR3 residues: CASGSGQRYGYTF. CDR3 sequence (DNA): TGTGCCAGCGGGTCCGGACAGAGATATGGCTACACCTTC.

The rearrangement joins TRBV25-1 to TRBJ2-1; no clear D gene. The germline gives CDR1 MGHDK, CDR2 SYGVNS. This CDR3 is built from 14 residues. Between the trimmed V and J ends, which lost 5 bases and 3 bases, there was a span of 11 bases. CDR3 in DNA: TGTGCCAGCAGTCCTGAGGACGGCTACAATGAGCAGTTCTTC. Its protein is CASSPEDGYNEQFF.

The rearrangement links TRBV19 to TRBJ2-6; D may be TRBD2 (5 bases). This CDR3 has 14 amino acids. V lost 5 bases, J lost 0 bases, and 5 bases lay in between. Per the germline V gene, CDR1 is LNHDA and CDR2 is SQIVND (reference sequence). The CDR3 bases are TGTGCCAGTAGTGACTACTCTGGGGCCAACGTCCTGACTTTC. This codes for CASSDYSGANVLTF.

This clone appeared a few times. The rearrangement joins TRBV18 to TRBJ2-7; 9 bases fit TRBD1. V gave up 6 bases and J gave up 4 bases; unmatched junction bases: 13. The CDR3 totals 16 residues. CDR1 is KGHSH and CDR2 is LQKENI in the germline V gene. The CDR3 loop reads CASSPGSGTGRYEQYF. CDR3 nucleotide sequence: TGTGCCAGCTCTCCAGGATCCGGGACAGGGAGGTACGAGCAGTACTTC.

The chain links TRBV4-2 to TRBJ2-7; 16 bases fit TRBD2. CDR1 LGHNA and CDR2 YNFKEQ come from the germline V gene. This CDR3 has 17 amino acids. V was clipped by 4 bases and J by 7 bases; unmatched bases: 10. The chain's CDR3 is CASSPRGLAGGDREQYF. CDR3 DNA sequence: TGTGCCAGCAGCCCTCGGGGACTAGCGGGAGGGGACCGGGAGCAGTACTTC.

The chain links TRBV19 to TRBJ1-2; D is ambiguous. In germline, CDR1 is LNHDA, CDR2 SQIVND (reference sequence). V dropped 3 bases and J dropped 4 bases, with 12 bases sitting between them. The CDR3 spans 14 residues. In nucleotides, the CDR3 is TGTGCCAGTAGTATGGTAGGCAGTGCCTATGGCTACACCTTC. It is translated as CASSMVGSAYGYTF.

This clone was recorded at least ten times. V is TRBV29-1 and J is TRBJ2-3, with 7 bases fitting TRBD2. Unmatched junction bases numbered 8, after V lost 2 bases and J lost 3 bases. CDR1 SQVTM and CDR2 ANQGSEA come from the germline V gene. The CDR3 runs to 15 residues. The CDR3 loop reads CSVELFSGSTDTQYF. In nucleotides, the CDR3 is TGCAGCGTTGAACTATTTAGCGGGTCGACAGATACGCAGTATTTT.

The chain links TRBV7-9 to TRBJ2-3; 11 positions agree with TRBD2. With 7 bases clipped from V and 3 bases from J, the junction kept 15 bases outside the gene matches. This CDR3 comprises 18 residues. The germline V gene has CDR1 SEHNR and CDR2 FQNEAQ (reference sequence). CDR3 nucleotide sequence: TGTGCCAGCACCAAACCAGGGGGTACTAGCGGGAGTACAGATACGCAGTATTTT. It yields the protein CASTKPGGTSGSTDTQYF.

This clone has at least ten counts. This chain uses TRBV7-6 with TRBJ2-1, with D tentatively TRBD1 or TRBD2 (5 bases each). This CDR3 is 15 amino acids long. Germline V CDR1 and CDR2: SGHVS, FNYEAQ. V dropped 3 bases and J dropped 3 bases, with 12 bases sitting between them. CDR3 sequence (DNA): TGTGCCAGCAGCTTCCGGGACGGACTCTACAATGAGCAGTTCTTC. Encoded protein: CASSFRDGLYNEQFF.